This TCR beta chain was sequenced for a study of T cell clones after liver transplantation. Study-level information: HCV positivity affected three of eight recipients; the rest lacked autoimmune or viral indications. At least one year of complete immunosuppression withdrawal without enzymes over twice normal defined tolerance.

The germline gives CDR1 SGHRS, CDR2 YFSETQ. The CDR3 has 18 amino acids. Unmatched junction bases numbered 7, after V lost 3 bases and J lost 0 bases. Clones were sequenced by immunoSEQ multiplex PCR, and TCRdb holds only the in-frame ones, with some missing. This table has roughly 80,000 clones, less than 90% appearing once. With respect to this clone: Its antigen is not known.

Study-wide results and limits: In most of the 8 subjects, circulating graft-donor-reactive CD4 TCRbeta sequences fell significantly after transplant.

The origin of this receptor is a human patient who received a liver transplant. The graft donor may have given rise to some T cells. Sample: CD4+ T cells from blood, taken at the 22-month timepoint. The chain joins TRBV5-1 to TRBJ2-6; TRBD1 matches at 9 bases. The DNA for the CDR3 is TGCGCCAGCAGCTACCAGGGACAGGGAGACTCTGGGGCCAACGTCCTGACTTTC. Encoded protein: CASSYQGQGDSGANVLTF.